A selection of T cell receptor beta chains follows, all from one sample in a study of lymphopenia after photon versus proton radiotherapy. Produced via immunoSEQ multiplex PCR; TCRdb's table is partial and in-frame only. The sample gives some 30,000 clones, roughly 89% of which show up once; approximately 7% is in the top ten. The sample consisted of peripheral blood, taken from a patient treated with proton-based radiotherapy. These receptors all come from a woman aged 70-85 years with pancreatic cancer. Some clones in this sample may be carry-over from other donors' samples. CDR3s include the opening cysteine and the closing phenylalanine or tryptophan. Each record gives: J gene, D gene, clone size, V gene, CDR3 DNA, CDR3 protein. D genes are given only for firm matches. Clone size, where shown, is once, few, many, or a class for clones that have expanded.

J gene: TRBJ1-5; D gene: TRBD1; clone size: -; V gene: TRBV6-6; CDR3 DNA: TGTGCCAGCAGTTACGGACAGGGCCCGAATCAGCCCCAGCATTTT; CDR3 protein: CASSYGQGPNQPQHF
J gene: TRBJ2-7; D gene: TRBD1; clone size: -; V gene: TRBV30; CDR3 DNA: TGTGCCTGGAGTACGGGACAGGGGGACGAGCAGTACTTC; CDR3 protein: CAWSTGQGDEQYF
J gene: TRBJ2-2; D gene: TRBD2; clone size: -; V gene: TRBV6-5; CDR3 DNA: TGTGCCAGCAGTTACCGGGGGGGCGGAAACACCGGGGAGCTGTTTTTT; CDR3 protein: CASSYRGGGNTGELFF
J gene: TRBJ1-1; D gene: -; clone size: once; V gene: TRBV5-4; CDR3 DNA: TGTGCCAGCAGCTTGGGACAGTGGAACACTGAAGCTTTCTTT; CDR3 protein: CASSLGQWNTEAFF
J gene: TRBJ2-7; D gene: -; clone size: -; V gene: TRBV6-1; CDR3 DNA: TGTGCCAGCAGAGAGCGCGTCCTCTCCTACGAGCAGTACTTC; CDR3 protein: CASRERVLSYEQYF
J gene: TRBJ2-3; D gene: -; clone size: -; V gene: TRBV7-9; CDR3 DNA: TGTGCCAGCAGCTTGGAGGTGGATACGCAGTATTTT; CDR3 protein: CASSLEVDTQYF
J gene: TRBJ2-1; D gene: -; clone size: -; V gene: TRBV14; CDR3 DNA: TGTGCCAGCAGCCAAGGGCGACTAGTCCAGTTCTTC; CDR3 protein: CASSQGRLVQFF
J gene: TRBJ2-7; D gene: -; clone size: -; V gene: TRBV5-6; CDR3 DNA: TGTGCCAGCAGCTTGGGGCAGGCAATGATCTACGAGCAGTACTTC; CDR3 protein: CASSLGQAMIYEQYF
J gene: TRBJ2-7; D gene: TRBD2; clone size: -; V gene: TRBV2; CDR3 DNA: TGTGCCAGCAGTGGCCGGACTAGCGGGAGGGTCTCCTACGAGCAGTACTTC; CDR3 protein: CASSGRTSGRVSYEQYF
J gene: TRBJ2-5; D gene: TRBD2; clone size: -; V gene: TRBV9; CDR3 DNA: TGTGCCAGCAGCGTAGCGACTAGCGGGAGAATGGAGACCCAGTACTTC; CDR3 protein: CASSVATSGRMETQYF
J gene: TRBJ1-4; D gene: -; clone size: -; V gene: TRBV18; CDR3 DNA: TGTGCCAGCTCAATTTCGGGGGCAACTAATGAAAAACTGTTTTTT; CDR3 protein: CASSISGATNEKLFF
J gene: TRBJ2-7; D gene: -; clone size: -; V gene: TRBV11-2; CDR3 DNA: TGTGCCAGCAGCCTCCTTCCGGGACGCAACGAGCAGTACTTC; CDR3 protein: CASSLLPGRNEQYF
J gene: TRBJ2-1; D gene: TRBD1; clone size: -; V gene: TRBV19; CDR3 DNA: TGTGCCAGTAGTATAGACGTCAGGGGGCTTTACAATGAGCAGTTCTTC; CDR3 protein: CASSIDVRGLYNEQFF
J gene: TRBJ2-3; D gene: TRBD2; clone size: -; V gene: TRBV13; CDR3 DNA: TGTGCCAGCAGCCTATTAGCGGGAGAAACAGATACGCAGTATTTT; CDR3 protein: CASSLLAGETDTQYF
J gene: TRBJ1-4; D gene: TRBD1; clone size: -; V gene: TRBV7-6; CDR3 DNA: TGTGCCAGCAGCTTAGGAGGGACAGGGGTCGAAAAACTGTTTTTT; CDR3 protein: CASSLGGTGVEKLFF
J gene: TRBJ1-4; D gene: -; clone size: -; V gene: TRBV2; CDR3 DNA: TGTGCCAGCAGTGAAAACAGGGCCAATGAAAAACTGTTTTTT; CDR3 protein: CASSENRANEKLFF
J gene: TRBJ2-1; D gene: TRBD2; clone size: -; V gene: TRBV7-2; CDR3 DNA: TGTGCCAGCGGGCCCCCGGGACTAGCGTACAATGAGCAGTTCTTC; CDR3 protein: CASGPPGLAYNEQFF
J gene: TRBJ1-1; D gene: -; clone size: -; V gene: TRBV5-1; CDR3 DNA: TGCGCCAGCAGCTTATCGACAGGTGGAGCCACTGAAGCTTTCTTT; CDR3 protein: CASSLSTGGATEAFF
J gene: TRBJ2-7; D gene: -; clone size: -; V gene: TRBV14; CDR3 DNA: TGTGCCAGCAGCCCCCCGGGACTTTACGAGCAGTACTTC; CDR3 protein: CASSPPGLYEQYF
J gene: TRBJ1-5; D gene: -; clone size: -; V gene: TRBV30; CDR3 DNA: TGTGCCTGGAGTAGGGGGGGCAATCAGTCCCAGCATTTT; CDR3 protein: CAWSRGGNQSQHF
J gene: TRBJ2-4; D gene: TRBD2; clone size: -; V gene: TRBV27; CDR3 DNA: TGTGCCAGCAGCCGCACATACCTAGCGGGAGTGGCCAAAAACATTCAGTACTTC; CDR3 protein: CASSRTYLAGVAKNIQYF
J gene: TRBJ2-7; D gene: TRBD2; clone size: -; V gene: TRBV25-1; CDR3 DNA: TGTGCCAGCAGTACACAAATTGAGAACGTAGCGGGGACCTACGAGCAGTACTTC; CDR3 protein: CASSTQIENVAGTYEQYF
J gene: TRBJ1-5; D gene: -; clone size: -; V gene: TRBV6-1; CDR3 DNA: TGTGCCAGCAGTGAAAGCCCAGGGATCGGTCAGCCCCAGCATTTT; CDR3 protein: CASSESPGIGQPQHF
J gene: TRBJ1-2; D gene: TRBD1; clone size: -; V gene: TRBV28; CDR3 DNA: TGTGCCAGCAGGGAGACAGGGAACTATGGCTACACCTTC; CDR3 protein: CASRETGNYGYTF
J gene: TRBJ1-1; D gene: TRBD1; clone size: once; V gene: TRBV13; CDR3 DNA: TGTGCCAGCAGCTTATTGCAGGGGGAAACTGAAGCTTTCTTT; CDR3 protein: CASSLLQGETEAFF
J gene: TRBJ2-1; D gene: -; clone size: -; V gene: TRBV7-2; CDR3 DNA: TGTGCCAGCAGCGTCCCCAGGGATGATGAGCAGTTCTTC; CDR3 protein: CASSVPRDDEQFF
J gene: TRBJ1-2; D gene: -; clone size: -; V gene: TRBV6-5; CDR3 DNA: TGTGCCAGCATTGGACAGAAATATGGCTACACCTTC; CDR3 protein: CASIGQKYGYTF
J gene: TRBJ2-5; D gene: TRBD2; clone size: once; V gene: TRBV4-1; CDR3 DNA: TGCGCCAGCAGCCAAGAGGGGACTAGCGGGAGAAAAGAGACCCAGTACTTC; CDR3 protein: CASSQEGTSGRKETQYF
J gene: TRBJ2-4; D gene: TRBD2; clone size: -; V gene: TRBV7-3; CDR3 DNA: TGTGCCAGCAGCCCTAAGCGGGAGGGAGCCAAAAACATTCAGTACTTC; CDR3 protein: CASSPKREGAKNIQYF
J gene: TRBJ2-4; D gene: TRBD1; clone size: -; V gene: TRBV15; CDR3 DNA: TGTGCCACCAGCAGAGATCGCACAGGGGACAAGTACTTC; CDR3 protein: CATSRDRTGDKYF
J gene: TRBJ1-5; D gene: -; clone size: -; V gene: TRBV10-2; CDR3 DNA: TGCGCCAGCGGCGGGAGGGGCAATCAGCCCCAGCATTTT; CDR3 protein: CASGGRGNQPQHF
J gene: TRBJ2-7; D gene: -; clone size: -; V gene: TRBV28; CDR3 DNA: TGTGCCAGCAGTTTCGGAGTGGAGCAGTACTTC; CDR3 protein: CASSFGVEQYF
J gene: TRBJ2-1; D gene: TRBD2; clone size: -; V gene: TRBV10-1; CDR3 DNA: TGCGCCAGCAACAACCGAGGGACTAGTATCGGTGAGCAGTTCTTC; CDR3 protein: CASNNRGTSIGEQFF
J gene: TRBJ1-1; D gene: -; clone size: -; V gene: TRBV6-1; CDR3 DNA: TGTGCCAGCACCTTATCAGGGAGCACTGAAGCTTTCTTT; CDR3 protein: CASTLSGSTEAFF
J gene: TRBJ2-5; D gene: -; clone size: -; V gene: TRBV16; CDR3 DNA: TGTGCCAGCAGCACCTACCAAGAGACCCAGTACTTC; CDR3 protein: CASSTYQETQYF
J gene: TRBJ2-4; D gene: -; clone size: -; V gene: TRBV10-2; CDR3 DNA: TGCGCCAGCAGTTCAGGGCCCGTATATGACATTCAGTACTTC; CDR3 protein: CASSSGPVYDIQYF
J gene: TRBJ2-1; D gene: TRBD2; clone size: -; V gene: TRBV18; CDR3 DNA: TGTGCCAGCTCACTGCTAGCGGGAGACATCGATGAGCAGTTCTTC; CDR3 protein: CASSLLAGDIDEQFF
J gene: TRBJ2-1; D gene: -; clone size: -; V gene: TRBV21-1; CDR3 DNA: TGTGCCAGCAGCAAAGTTTGGGTATTACAGTTCTTC; CDR3 protein: CASSKVWVLQFF
J gene: TRBJ2-3; D gene: TRBD2; clone size: -; V gene: TRBV5-1; CDR3 DNA: TGCGCCAGCAGGCGTGAGCTAGCGGGGGTCACAGATACGCAGTATTTT; CDR3 protein: CASRRELAGVTDTQYF
J gene: TRBJ1-5; D gene: TRBD1; clone size: -; V gene: TRBV5-1; CDR3 DNA: TGCGCCAGCAGCCCAGATGGGGGACAGACCAATCAGCCCCAGCATTTT; CDR3 protein: CASSPDGGQTNQPQHF
J gene: TRBJ2-7; D gene: TRBD2; clone size: -; V gene: TRBV28; CDR3 DNA: TGTGCCAGCAGTTTGCGGCTAGCGGGAGGTTGGGAGCAGTACTTC; CDR3 protein: CASSLRLAGGWEQYF